Presented here are 2 T cell receptor beta chains from one specimen sequenced in a study of T-cell reconstitution after alpha-beta-depleted transplantation in children. The TCRbeta library incorporated unique molecular identifiers. TCRdb ran MiXCR on the PCR reads and lists one entry per CDR3 protein. The sample has some 200,000 distinct CDR3 sequences; approximately 8.4% are singletons. Sequences were derived from PBMCs, mostly from graft donor cells, sampled 360 days after TCRalphabeta/CD19-depleted stem cell transplant. The source of these receptors is a male patient aged 2-10 years who had a stem cell transplant for acute myeloid leukemia, so the T cells may come from the graft donor.

The sample holds many counts of this clonotype. This chain joins TRBV6-2 or TRBV6-3 and TRBJ1-5; 8 nucleotides align to TRBD1. J lost 5 bases, V lost 2 bases, and 8 bases had no gene match. The CDR3 totals 16 residues. The germline V gene encodes CDR1 MNHEY and CDR2 SVGEGT. The CDR3 loop is CASSYILGQGDQPQHF. CDR3 DNA sequence: TGTGCCAGCAGTTACATACTTGGACAGGGCGATCAGCCCCAGCATTTT.

The sample holds a few counts of this clonotype. This chain connects TRBV2 to TRBJ2-2; D may be TRBD1 (6 bases). The CDR3 contains 16 residues. Trimming stripped 2 bases from V and 5 bases from J, with 15 bases between. In germline, CDR1 is SNHLY, CDR2 FYNNEI. The CDR3 region is CASSEPPGHRTGELFF. The DNA for the CDR3 is TGTGCCAGCAGTGAACCCCCGGGACACCGAACCGGGGAGCTGTTTTTT.